The following is a T cell receptor (beta chain) sequence with its context. Its matching antigen is unknown. The entry originates in a study of blood T cells in healthy people across ages. The study, taken as a whole, reports: Unsorted PBMC input precluded a conclusive naive versus antigen-experienced comparison.

Together with a sample-barcoded 5' primer, a J-beta primer mix was included in a second PCR lasting roughly 6 to 12 cycles. Each TCR beta cDNA got a 12-nucleotide random molecular identifier. TCRdb re-called the 5' RACE reads with MiXCR, one entry per CDR3 protein. This table holds hundreds of thousands of distinct CDR3 sequences, 25% to 35% found once. The ends lost 4 bases at V and 5 bases at J; junction bases unmatched: 4. CDR1 is PRHDT, CDR2 FYEKMQ, per germline (reference sequence). The CDR3 spans 14 residues. A further study also used this sample, focusing on T cells of mothers and their children. This second study says: Sample barcodes and 2-4 random nucleotides were added by the M1S primer of the second PCR. Compared with unrelated pairs, related mother-child pairs had slightly higher, non-significant overlap.

The TCR originated in a boy between 2 and 10 years old in good health. The V and J genes are TRBV13 and TRBJ2-3, with 9 positions matching TRBD2. What was sequenced was blood. The CDR3 reads CASSYSGGGDTQYF. The CDR3 DNA is TGTGCCAGCAGCTATAGCGGGGGTGGAGATACGCAGTATTTT.